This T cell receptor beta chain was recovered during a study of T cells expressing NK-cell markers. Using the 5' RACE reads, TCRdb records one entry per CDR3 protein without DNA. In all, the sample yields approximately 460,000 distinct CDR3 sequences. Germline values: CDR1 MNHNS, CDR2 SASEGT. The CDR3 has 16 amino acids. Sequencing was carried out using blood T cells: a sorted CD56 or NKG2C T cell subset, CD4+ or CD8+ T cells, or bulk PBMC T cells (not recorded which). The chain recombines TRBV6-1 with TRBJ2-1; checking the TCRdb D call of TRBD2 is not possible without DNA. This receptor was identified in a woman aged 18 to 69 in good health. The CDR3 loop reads CASRSQRGATYNEQFF.